This passage covers 25 T cell receptor beta chains from one sample sequenced in a study of T cell responses to AZD1222 COVID-19 vaccine. Data came from immunoSEQ multiplex PCR; TCRdb stores just in-frame clones and leaves some out. Seen here are around 35,000 clones, 80% to 90% observed once, and the top ten hold approximately 6.5%. The material sequenced was peripheral blood, taken on day 0 of AZD1222 vaccination. The receptors were sampled from an adult in good health.

As for this clone: One end of the junction does not line up with germline, which may come from a read error. The sample contains more than one DNA sequence encoding this CDR3. This chain uses TRBV5-6 with TRBJ2-7; 8 bases are a match to TRBD1. The length of the CDR3 is 15 residues. In germline, CDR1 is SGHDT, CDR2 YYEEEE. The DNA for the CDR3 is TGCGCCAGCAGCTCCTTACACAGGGGGGACTACGAGCAGTACTTC. Translation gives CASSSLHRGDYEQYF.

This CDR3 reads CASSYDRGGTGELFF. The DNA of the CDR3 is TGTGCCAGCAGTTACGACAGGGGAGGAACCGGGGAGCTGTTTTTT. The V call is TRBV6-2 or TRBV6-3, the J call TRBJ2-2; 8 bases fit TRBD1. The CDR3 loop spans 15 amino acids. The ends lost 2 bases at V and 5 bases at J; junction bases unmatched: 4. From germline, CDR1 is MNHEY and CDR2 SVGEGT.

The chain links TRBV18 to TRBJ1-1; D is undetermined. Trimming pared 2 bases from V and 1 base from J, leaving 5 bases between. CDR1 and CDR2 (germline): KGHSH, LQKENI. There are 13 residues in the CDR3. The CDR3 region is CASSPSQNTEAFF. CDR3 coding DNA: TGTGCCAGCTCACCAAGCCAGAACACTGAAGCTTTCTTT.

The rearrangement uses TRBV10-2 and TRBJ2-7; 9 nucleotides agree with TRBD2. J gave up 5 bases and V 6 bases, and 8 bases lay outside the gene matches. The CDR3 length is 14 residues. Germline CDR1 is WSHSY and CDR2 is SAAADI. This CDR3 reads CASRLAGNSDEQYF. The CDR3 DNA follows: TGCGCCAGCAGGCTAGCGGGAAACAGCGACGAGCAGTACTTC.

V and J are TRBV7-9 and TRBJ1-1; D is unclear. CDR1 is SEHNR and CDR2 is FQNEAQ in the germline V gene (reference sequence). The CDR3 is made up of 14 amino acids. Trimming shortened V by 1 base and J by 1 base, and 7 bases separated the two germline ends. Written as DNA, the CDR3 is TGTGCCAGCAGCTTAGTGGTAGGGAACACTGAAGCTTTCTTT. This codes for CASSLVVGNTEAFF.

Of note for this clone: The junction shows a germline mismatch at one end, possibly a read error. This rearrangement joins TRBV6-2 or TRBV6-3 to TRBJ2-7, with TRBD1 identical over 8 bases. The CDR3 runs to 12 residues. Germline CDR1 is MNHEY and CDR2 is SVGEGT. CDR3 DNA: TGTGCCAGCAGTCACCGGACAGGGAAAGCCATCTTC. As protein: CASSHRTGKAIF.

This chain joins TRBV19 and TRBJ2-3; 10 bases align to TRBD1. V dropped 5 bases and J dropped 7; count of bases not matched to a gene: 12. Germline CDR1 and CDR2: LNHDA and SQIVND (reference sequence). This CDR3 comprises 16 residues. CDR3 DNA sequence: TGTGCCAGTAGTCCCTCCGGGACAGGGGCCCCCTATACGCAGTATTTT. The encoded protein is CASSPSGTGAPYTQYF.

This clone appeared once. V gene TRBV5-1 combines with J gene TRBJ2-5; D not resolved. Germline V gene sequence: CDR1 SGHRS, CDR2 YFSETQ. Trimming stripped 4 bases from V and 3 bases from J, with 13 bases between. The CDR3 length is 14 residues. CDR3 nucleotides: TGCGCCAGCAGCAAAGAGGACGGAGAAGAGACCCAGTACTTC. Translated, it gives CASSKEDGEETQYF.

The chain carries TRBV3-1 (or the pseudogene TRBV3-2) and TRBJ2-1, with D unresolved. The CDR3 sequence is 11 residues long. The germline CDR1 and CDR2 sequences are LGHDT and YNNKEL (reference sequence). V lost 11 bases, J lost 0 bases, and 5 bases lay in between. CDR3 in DNA: TGTGCCGCACGCTCCTACAATGAGCAGTTCTTC. Amino acids: CAARSYNEQFF.

The CDR3 sequence: CASSLTGLYNEQFF. DNA for the CDR3: TGTGCCAGCAGCTTAACAGGGTTATACAATGAGCAGTTCTTC. The gene calls are TRBV5-4 and TRBJ2-1; D is possibly TRBD1 (6 bases). This CDR3 contains 14 residues. Germline V gene data show CDR1 as SGHNT and CDR2 as YYREEE (reference sequence). V was cut by 2 bases and J by 4 bases, with 10 bases left in between.

V usage is TRBV21-1 and J usage is TRBJ2-4; TRBD1, the table's D call, was not compared with the DNA. TRBV21-1 is labeled a pseudogene. This CDR3 comprises 15 residues. DNA for the CDR3: TGTGCCAGCAGCAGGACAGCTTTAGCCAAAAACATTCAGTACTTC. As protein: CASSRTALAKNIQYF.

The chain joins TRBV27 to TRBJ1-2, with 10 bases fitting TRBD1. With V trimmed by 1 base and J by 7 bases, 3 bases remained unmatched. Germline loops: CDR1 MNHEY, CDR2 SMNVEV (reference sequence). The CDR3 sequence is 14 residues long. The CDR3 nucleotides read TGTGCCAGCAGTTTATTCGGACAGGGGGTTGGCTACACCTTC. This codes for CASSLFGQGVGYTF.

The sample holds a few counts of this clone. The rearrangement joins TRBV3-1 (or the pseudogene TRBV3-2) to TRBJ2-2; TRBD2 might be the D (5 bases). Per germline, CDR1 LGHDT and CDR2 YNNKEL (reference sequence). Trimming stripped 4 bases from V and 7 bases from J, with 16 bases between. This CDR3 has 15 residues. The CDR3 DNA follows: TGTGCCAGCAGCCGTCCGGGGAAAGGCTTCGGGGAGCTGTTTTTT. Protein: CASSRPGKGFGELFF.

The rearrangement joins TRBV4-1 to TRBJ1-5; D is unresolved. Germline CDR1 MGHRA, CDR2 YSYEKL. V was clipped by 1 base and J by 4 bases, with 11 bases between them. The CDR3 loop spans 15 amino acids. The CDR3 is CASSQVSGDNQPQHF. In DNA, the CDR3 is TGCGCCAGCAGCCAAGTTTCGGGCGATAATCAGCCCCAGCATTTT.

The chain carries TRBV28 and TRBJ2-3; D tentatively reads TRBD1 or TRBD2 (6 bases each). With 7 bases removed from V and 3 bases from J, the gap between germline ends came to 26 bases. Germline V gives CDR1 MDHEN, CDR2 SYDVKM. The CDR3 is 18 residues long. The CDR3 bases are TGTGCCAGCACGCCACTCCTAGGAGGGGGGATTGGAACAGATACGCAGTATTTT. It translates to CASTPLLGGGIGTDTQYF.

CDR3 sequence: CASSSLDRDGGETQYF. The CDR3 bases are TGTGCCAGCAGTTCCCTGGACAGGGACGGCGGGGAGACCCAGTACTTC. The chain employs TRBV6-6 and TRBJ2-5; 8 bases align to TRBD1. The CDR3 loop spans 16 amino acids. V trimming: 4 bases; J trimming: 5 bases; junction bases outside the gene matches: 12. CDR1 MNHNY and CDR2 SVGAGI come from the germline V gene (reference sequence).

This clone appeared a single time. V and J are TRBV29-1 and TRBJ2-7; D perhaps matches TRBD1 (7 bases). V was trimmed by 7 bases and J by 1 base, leaving 14 bases between them. The CDR3 has 13 residues. The germline V gene encodes CDR1 SQVTM and CDR2 ANQGSEA. The CDR3 bases are TGCAGCGCTGCGACAGGGAGGTCCTACGAGCAGTACTTC. Translated, it gives CSAATGRSYEQYF.

The V gene is TRBV28, the J gene TRBJ1-5, with 9 positions matching TRBD1. Germline assignment: CDR1 MDHEN and CDR2 SYDVKM. V was pared by 4 bases and J by 6 bases, with 7 bases of the junction left unmatched. The length of the CDR3 is 15 residues. The CDR3 sequence: CASSSIQGASQPQHF. In DNA, the CDR3 is TGTGCCAGCAGTTCGATACAGGGGGCAAGTCAGCCCCAGCATTTT.

The rearrangement uses TRBV30 and TRBJ1-5, with 8 bases lining up with TRBD1. Trimming took 0 bases from V and 4 from J; bases not matched to a gene: 5. Germline V gene sequence: CDR1 GTSNPN, CDR2 SVGIG (reference sequence). The CDR3 spans 15 residues. CDR3 nucleotide sequence: TGTGCCTGGAGTGTAATGACAGGGGTAAATCAGCCCCAGCATTTT. Protein sequence: CAWSVMTGVNQPQHF.

In this sample, this clone turned up once. J is TRBJ1-1 and V is TRBV6-5, with D possibly TRBD1 on 5 matching bases. The CDR3 is 14 amino acids. Germline V gene lookup returns CDR1 MNHEY and CDR2 SVGAGI. V lost 2 bases and J lost 1, with 8 bases in between. This CDR3 reads CASSYRQQNTEAFF. Written as DNA, the CDR3 is TGTGCCAGCAGTTACCGACAGCAGAACACTGAAGCTTTCTTT.

This clone appeared a single time. The rearrangement links TRBV9 to TRBJ2-6, with a tentative D call TRBD2 (6 bases). This CDR3 comprises 16 residues. Trimming pared 4 bases from V and 1 base from J, leaving 12 bases between. Germline values: CDR1 SGDLS, CDR2 YYNGEE. CDR3 amino acids: CASSQTGGSGANVLTF. The DNA for the CDR3 is TGTGCCAGCAGCCAAACTGGAGGGTCTGGGGCCAACGTCCTGACTTTC.

The chain employs TRBV12-3 or TRBV12-4 and TRBJ2-1; D is unresolved. Trimming took off 6 bases at V and 3 bases at J, with 6 bases between the two ends. The length of the CDR3 is 12 residues. This CDR3 reads CASSSGYNEQFF. CDR3 nucleotides: TGTGCCAGCAGCTCCGGCTACAATGAGCAGTTCTTC.

The V and J genes are TRBV7-2 and TRBJ2-7; 13 nucleotides agree with TRBD2. Germline trimming cut 1 base from V and 6 bases from J; bases unmatched to any gene: 6. This CDR3 is 16 amino acids long. CDR1 and CDR2 (germline): SGHTA, FQGNSA. CDR3 sequence (DNA): TGTGCCAGCAGCTTAGAAGGACTAGCGGGGGCGGGCGAGCAGTACTTC. Amino acid sequence: CASSLEGLAGAGEQYF.

The genes are TRBV11-2 and TRBJ2-5; 14 bases line up with TRBD2. V was pared by 3 bases and J by 4 bases, with 7 bases of the junction left unmatched. This CDR3 region has 17 residues. Germline-derived CDR1 and CDR2 are SGHAT and FQNNGV. In nucleotides, the CDR3 is TGTGCCAGCAGCTTGACTAGCGGGAGGGCCCCCCGAGAGACCCAGTACTTC. Protein: CASSLTSGRAPRETQYF.

The chain uses TRBV5-1 and TRBJ2-2, with unresolved D. Germline V gene data show CDR1 as SGHRS and CDR2 as YFSETQ. The V end was cut by 2 bases, the J end by 5 bases, with 10 bases between. The CDR3 length is 14 residues. This CDR3 reads CASSFVIFTGELFF. CDR3 bases: TGCGCCAGCAGCTTTGTGATTTTTACCGGGGAGCTGTTTTTT.